This T cell receptor beta chain comes out of a study of T cell clonality in common variable immunodeficiency. Produced via immunoSEQ multiplex PCR; TCRdb's table is partial and in-frame only. The profile covers about 35,000 clones, none occurring a single time. Findings of the study overall: Reportedly, TCR beta sequences from common variable immunodeficiency showed fewer deletions and N-nucleotide insertions.

Regarding this clone: Its antigen is as yet unknown. The junction departs from the called germline gene at one end, perhaps through a read error. Different DNA sequences within this sample yield the same CDR3.

The origin of this receptor is a person aged 18 to 70 in good health. The specimen was peripheral blood mononuclear cells.

CDR3 bases read: TGCGCCAGCTCAGCCGGTGCAGGTTTCGAAAACACG. Its protein is CASSAGAGFENT. The CDR3 in its entirety is CASSAGAGFENTIYF. This chain connects TRBV5-1 to TRBJ1-3; D gene uncertain. The missing CDR3 end, 3 residues past where the read stops, is filled in from the germline J gene. The CDR3 runs to 15 residues. Per germline, CDR1 SGHRS and CDR2 YFSETQ.